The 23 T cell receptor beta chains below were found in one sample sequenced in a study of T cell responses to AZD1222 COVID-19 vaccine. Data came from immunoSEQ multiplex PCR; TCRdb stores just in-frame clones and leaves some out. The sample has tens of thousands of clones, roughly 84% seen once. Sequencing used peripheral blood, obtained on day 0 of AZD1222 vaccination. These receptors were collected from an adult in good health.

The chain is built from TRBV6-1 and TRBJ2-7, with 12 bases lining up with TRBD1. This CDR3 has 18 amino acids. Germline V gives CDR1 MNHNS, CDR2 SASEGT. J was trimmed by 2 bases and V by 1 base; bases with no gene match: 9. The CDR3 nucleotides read TGTGCCAGCAGTGAAGGGGACAGGGGGCTGTACCCCCCCTACGAGCAGTACTTC. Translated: CASSEGDRGLYPPYEQYF.

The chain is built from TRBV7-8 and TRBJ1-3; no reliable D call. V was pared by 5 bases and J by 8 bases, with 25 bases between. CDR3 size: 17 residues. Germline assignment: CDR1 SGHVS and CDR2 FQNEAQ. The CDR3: CASSPKSAKRSLDTIYF. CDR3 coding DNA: TGTGCCAGCAGCCCAAAGAGCGCGAAGAGGAGTTTGGACACCATATATTTT.

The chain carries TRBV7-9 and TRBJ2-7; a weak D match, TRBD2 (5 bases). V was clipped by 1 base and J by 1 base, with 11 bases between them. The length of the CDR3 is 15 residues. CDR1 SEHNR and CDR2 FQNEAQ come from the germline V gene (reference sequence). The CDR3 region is CASSLVDFRSYEQYF. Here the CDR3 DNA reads TGTGCCAGCAGCTTAGTGGACTTTAGATCCTACGAGCAGTACTTC.

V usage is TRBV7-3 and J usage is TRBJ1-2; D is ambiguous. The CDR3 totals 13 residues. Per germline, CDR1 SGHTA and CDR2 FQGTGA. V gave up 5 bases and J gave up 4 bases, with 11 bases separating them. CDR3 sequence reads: CASSPDLGYGYTF. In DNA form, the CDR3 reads TGTGCCAGCAGCCCGGACTTGGGCTATGGCTACACCTTC.

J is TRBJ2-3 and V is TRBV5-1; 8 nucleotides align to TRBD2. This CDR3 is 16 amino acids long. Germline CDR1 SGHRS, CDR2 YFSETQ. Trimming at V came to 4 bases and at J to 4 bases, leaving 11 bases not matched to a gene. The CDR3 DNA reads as TGCGCCAGCAGCCCCATGGGGGCGGGAGGTGCAGATACGCAGTATTTT. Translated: CASSPMGAGGADTQYF.

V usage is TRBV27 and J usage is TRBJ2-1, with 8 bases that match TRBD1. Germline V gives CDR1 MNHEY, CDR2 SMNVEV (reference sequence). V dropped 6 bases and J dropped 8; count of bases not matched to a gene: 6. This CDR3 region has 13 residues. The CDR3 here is CASRGQGLHEQFF. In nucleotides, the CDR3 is TGTGCCAGCAGAGGACAGGGTTTGCATGAGCAGTTCTTC.

In nucleotides, the CDR3 is TGCGCCAGCAGCTTCACAGGGGGCTCGAACGGGGAGCTGTTTTTT. Its protein product is CASSFTGGSNGELFF. This sequence joins TRBV5-1 and TRBJ2-2, with 9 bases that match TRBD1. The germline V gene has CDR1 SGHRS and CDR2 YFSETQ. The V segment lost 2 bases and the J segment 7 bases; nucleotides outside the gene matches: 6. The CDR3 covers 15 residues.

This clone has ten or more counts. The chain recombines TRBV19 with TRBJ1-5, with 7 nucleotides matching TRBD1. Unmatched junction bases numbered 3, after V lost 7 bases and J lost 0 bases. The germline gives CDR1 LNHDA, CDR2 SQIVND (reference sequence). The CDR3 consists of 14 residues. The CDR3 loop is CASNTGDSNQPQHF. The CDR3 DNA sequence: TGTGCCAGTAATACAGGGGATAGCAATCAGCCCCAGCATTTT.

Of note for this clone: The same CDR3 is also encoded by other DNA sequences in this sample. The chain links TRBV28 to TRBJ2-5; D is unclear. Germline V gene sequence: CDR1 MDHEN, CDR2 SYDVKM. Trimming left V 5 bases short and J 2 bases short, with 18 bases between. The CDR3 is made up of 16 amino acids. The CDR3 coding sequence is TGTGCCAGCAGTCTCCCCCCGGGCAGAGCACAAGAGACCCAGTACTTC. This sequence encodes CASSLPPGRAQETQYF. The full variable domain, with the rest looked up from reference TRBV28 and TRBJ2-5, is DVKVTQSSRYLVKRTGEKVFLECVQDMDHENMFWYRQDPGLGLRLIYFSYDVKMKEKGDIPEGYSVSREKKERFSLILESASTNQTSMYLCASSLPPGRAQETQYFGPGTRLLVL.

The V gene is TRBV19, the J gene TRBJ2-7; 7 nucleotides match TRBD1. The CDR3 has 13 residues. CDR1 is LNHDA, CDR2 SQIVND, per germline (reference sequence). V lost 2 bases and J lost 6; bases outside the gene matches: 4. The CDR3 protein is CASSIQGVGEQYF. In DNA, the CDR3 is TGTGCCAGTAGTATACAGGGGGTTGGCGAGCAGTACTTC.

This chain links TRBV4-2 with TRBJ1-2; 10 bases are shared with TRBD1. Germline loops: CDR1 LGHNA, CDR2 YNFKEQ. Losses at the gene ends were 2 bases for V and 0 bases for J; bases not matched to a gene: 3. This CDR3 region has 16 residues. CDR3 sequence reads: CASSQLGQGTNYGYTF. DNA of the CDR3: TGTGCCAGCAGCCAATTGGGACAGGGGACTAACTATGGCTACACCTTC.

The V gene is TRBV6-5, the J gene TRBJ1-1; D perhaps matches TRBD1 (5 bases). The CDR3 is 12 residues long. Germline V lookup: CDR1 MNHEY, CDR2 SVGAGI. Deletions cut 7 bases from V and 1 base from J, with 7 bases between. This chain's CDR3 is CASITGNTEAFF. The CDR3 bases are TGTGCCAGCATCACAGGGAACACTGAAGCTTTCTTT.

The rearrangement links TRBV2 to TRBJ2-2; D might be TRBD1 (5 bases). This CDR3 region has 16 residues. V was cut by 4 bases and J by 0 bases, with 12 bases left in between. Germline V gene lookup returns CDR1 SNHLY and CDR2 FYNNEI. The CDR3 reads CASSVTGPANTGELFF. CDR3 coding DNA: TGTGCCAGCAGTGTAACAGGCCCAGCGAACACCGGGGAGCTGTTTTTT.

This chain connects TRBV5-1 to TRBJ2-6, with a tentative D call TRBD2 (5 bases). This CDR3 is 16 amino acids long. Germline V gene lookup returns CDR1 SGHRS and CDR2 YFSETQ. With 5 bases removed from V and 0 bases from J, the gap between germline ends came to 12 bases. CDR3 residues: CASSWTFGSGANVLTF. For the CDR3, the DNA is TGCGCCAGCAGTTGGACTTTCGGCTCTGGGGCCAACGTCCTGACTTTC.

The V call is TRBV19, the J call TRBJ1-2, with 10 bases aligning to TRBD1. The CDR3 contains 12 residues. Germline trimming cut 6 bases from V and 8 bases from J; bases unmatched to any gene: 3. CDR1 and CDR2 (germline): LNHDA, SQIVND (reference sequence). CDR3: CASRTGGAGYTF. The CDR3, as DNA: TGTGCCAGTAGGACAGGGGGCGCAGGCTACACCTTC. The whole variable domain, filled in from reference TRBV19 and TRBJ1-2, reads DGGITQSPKYLFRKEGQNVTLSCEQNLNHDAMYWYRQDPGQGLRLIYYSQIVNDFQKGDIAEGYSVSREKKESFPLTVTSAQKNPTAFYLCASRTGGAGYTFGSGTRLTVV.

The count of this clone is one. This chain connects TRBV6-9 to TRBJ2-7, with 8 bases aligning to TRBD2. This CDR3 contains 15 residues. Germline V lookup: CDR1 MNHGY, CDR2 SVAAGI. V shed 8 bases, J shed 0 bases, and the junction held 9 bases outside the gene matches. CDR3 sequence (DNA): TGTGCCAGCCCCCGGGGGGGGCAAAGCTCCTACGAGCAGTACTTC. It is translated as CASPRGGQSSYEQYF.

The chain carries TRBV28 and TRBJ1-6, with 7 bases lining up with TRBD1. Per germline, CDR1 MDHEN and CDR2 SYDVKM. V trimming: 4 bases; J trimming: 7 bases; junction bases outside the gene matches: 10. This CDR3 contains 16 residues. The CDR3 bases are TGTGCCAGCAGTTCCTTCTGGACAGGAGACAATTCACCCCTCCACTTT. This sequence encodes CASSSFWTGDNSPLHF. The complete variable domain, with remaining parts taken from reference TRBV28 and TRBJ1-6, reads DVKVTQSSRYLVKRTGEKVFLECVQDMDHENMFWYRQDPGLGLRLIYFSYDVKMKEKGDIPEGYSVSREKKERFSLILESASTNQTSMYLCASSSFWTGDNSPLHFGNGTRLTVT.

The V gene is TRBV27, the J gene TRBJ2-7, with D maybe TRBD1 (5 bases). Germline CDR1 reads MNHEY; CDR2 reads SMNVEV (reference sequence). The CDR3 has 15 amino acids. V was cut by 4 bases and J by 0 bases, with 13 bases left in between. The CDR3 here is CASSSRQTGSYEQYF. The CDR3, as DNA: TGTGCCAGCAGTTCCAGACAGACGGGCTCCTACGAGCAGTACTTC.

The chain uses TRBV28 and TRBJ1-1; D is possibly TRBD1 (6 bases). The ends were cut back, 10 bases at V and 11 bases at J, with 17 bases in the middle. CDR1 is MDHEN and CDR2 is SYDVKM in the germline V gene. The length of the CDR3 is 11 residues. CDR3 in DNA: TGTGCCATCAATACACCGAGGGGGGCTTTCTTT. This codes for CAINTPRGAFF.

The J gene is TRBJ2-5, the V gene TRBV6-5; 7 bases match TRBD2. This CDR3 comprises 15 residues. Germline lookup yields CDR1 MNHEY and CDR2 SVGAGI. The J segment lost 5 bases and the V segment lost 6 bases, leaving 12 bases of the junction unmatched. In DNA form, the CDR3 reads TGTGCCAGCAGCGCTCCGACTAGCTTGGGGGAGACCCAGTACTTC. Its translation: CASSAPTSLGETQYF.

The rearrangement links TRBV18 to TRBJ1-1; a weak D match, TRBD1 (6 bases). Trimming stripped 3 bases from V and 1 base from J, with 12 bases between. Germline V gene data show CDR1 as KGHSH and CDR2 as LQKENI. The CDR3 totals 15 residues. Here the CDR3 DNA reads TGTGCCAGCTCACCTCAGGGGTTGGGGAACACTGAAGCTTTCTTT. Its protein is CASSPQGLGNTEAFF. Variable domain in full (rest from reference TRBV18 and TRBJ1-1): NAGVMQNPRHLVRRRGQEARLRCSPMKGHSHVYWYRQLPEEGLKFMVYLQKENIIDESGMPKERFSAEFPKEGPSILRIQQVVRGDSAAYFCASSPQGLGNTEAFFGQGTRLTVV.

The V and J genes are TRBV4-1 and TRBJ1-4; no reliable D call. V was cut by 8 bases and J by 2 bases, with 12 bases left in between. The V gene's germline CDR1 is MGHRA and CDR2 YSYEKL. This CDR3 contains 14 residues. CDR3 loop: CASRVGPTNEKLFF. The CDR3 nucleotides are TGCGCCAGCCGCGTCGGACCGACTAATGAAAAACTGTTTTTT.

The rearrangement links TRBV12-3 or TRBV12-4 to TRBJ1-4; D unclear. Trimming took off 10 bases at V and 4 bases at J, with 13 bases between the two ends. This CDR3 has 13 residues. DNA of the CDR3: TGTGCCACGTGTGCAGGTTTTAATGAAAAACTGTTTTTT. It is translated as CATCAGFNEKLFF.